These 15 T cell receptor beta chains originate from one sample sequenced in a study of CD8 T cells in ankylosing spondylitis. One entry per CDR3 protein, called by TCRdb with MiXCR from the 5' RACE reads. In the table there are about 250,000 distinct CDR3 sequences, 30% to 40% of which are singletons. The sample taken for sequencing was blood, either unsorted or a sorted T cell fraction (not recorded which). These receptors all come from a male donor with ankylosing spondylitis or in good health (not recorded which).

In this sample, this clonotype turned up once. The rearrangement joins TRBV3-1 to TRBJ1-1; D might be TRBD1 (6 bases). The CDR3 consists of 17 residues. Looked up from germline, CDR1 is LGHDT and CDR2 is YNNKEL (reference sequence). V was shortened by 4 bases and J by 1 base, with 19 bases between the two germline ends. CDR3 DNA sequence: TGTGCCAGCAGCCCCGGAATTAAGGGGGGCGCGAACACTGAAGCTTTCTTT. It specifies CASSPGIKGGANTEAFF.

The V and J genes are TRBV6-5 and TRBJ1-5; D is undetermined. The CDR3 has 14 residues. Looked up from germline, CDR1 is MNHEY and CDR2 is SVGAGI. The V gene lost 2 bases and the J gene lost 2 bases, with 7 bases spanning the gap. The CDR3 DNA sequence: TGTGCCAGCAGTTACGGAGAGGGCAATCAGCCCCAGCATTTT. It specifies CASSYGEGNQPQHF.

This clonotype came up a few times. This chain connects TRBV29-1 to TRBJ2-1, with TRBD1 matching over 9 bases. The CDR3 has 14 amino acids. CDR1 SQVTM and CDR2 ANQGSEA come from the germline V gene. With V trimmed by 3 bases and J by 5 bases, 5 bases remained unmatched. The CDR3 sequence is CSVEGTGSDNEQFF. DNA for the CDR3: TGCAGCGTTGAGGGGACAGGGAGTGACAATGAGCAGTTCTTC.

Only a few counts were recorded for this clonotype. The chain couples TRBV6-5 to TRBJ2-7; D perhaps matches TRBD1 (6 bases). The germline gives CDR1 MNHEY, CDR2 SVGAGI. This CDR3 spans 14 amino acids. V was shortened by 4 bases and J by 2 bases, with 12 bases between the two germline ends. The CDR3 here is CASSSRQAPYEQYF. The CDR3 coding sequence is TGTGCCAGCAGTTCAAGACAGGCTCCCTACGAGCAGTACTTC.

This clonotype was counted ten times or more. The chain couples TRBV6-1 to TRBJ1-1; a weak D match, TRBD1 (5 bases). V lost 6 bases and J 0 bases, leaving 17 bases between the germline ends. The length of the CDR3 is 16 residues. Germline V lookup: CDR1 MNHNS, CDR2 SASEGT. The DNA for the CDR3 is TGTGCCAGCAGCTCCGCAGGACAACCCATGAACACTGAAGCTTTCTTT. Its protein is CASSSAGQPMNTEAFF.

The CDR3 spells CASRSMGPSSYNEQFF. The CDR3, as DNA: TGTGCCAGCAGATCCATGGGACCGAGCTCCTACAATGAGCAGTTCTTC. The chain links TRBV12-3 or TRBV12-4 to TRBJ2-1; D is perhaps TRBD1 or TRBD2 (5 bases each). The CDR3 is 16 amino acids. Trimming left V 6 bases short and J 0 bases short, with 15 bases between.

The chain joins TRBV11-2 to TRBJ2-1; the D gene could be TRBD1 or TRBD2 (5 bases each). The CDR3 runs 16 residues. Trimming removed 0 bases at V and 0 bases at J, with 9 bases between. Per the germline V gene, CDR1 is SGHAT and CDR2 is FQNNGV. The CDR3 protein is CASSLESGTSYNEQFF. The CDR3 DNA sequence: TGTGCCAGCAGCTTAGAGTCGGGGACCTCCTACAATGAGCAGTTCTTC.

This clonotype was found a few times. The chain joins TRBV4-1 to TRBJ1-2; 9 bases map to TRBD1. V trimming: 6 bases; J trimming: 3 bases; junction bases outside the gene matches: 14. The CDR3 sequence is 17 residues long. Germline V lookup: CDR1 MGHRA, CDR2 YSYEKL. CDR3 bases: TGCGCCAGCAGTGCCGGGACAGGGCCGCTGGGGGACTATGGCTACACCTTC. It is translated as CASSAGTGPLGDYGYTF.

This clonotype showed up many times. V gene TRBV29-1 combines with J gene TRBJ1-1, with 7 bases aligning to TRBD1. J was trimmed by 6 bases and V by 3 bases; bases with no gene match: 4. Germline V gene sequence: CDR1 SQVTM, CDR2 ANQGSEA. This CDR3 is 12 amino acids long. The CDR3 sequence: CSVDRDRAEAFF. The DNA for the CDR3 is TGCAGCGTTGATCGGGACAGAGCTGAAGCTTTCTTT.

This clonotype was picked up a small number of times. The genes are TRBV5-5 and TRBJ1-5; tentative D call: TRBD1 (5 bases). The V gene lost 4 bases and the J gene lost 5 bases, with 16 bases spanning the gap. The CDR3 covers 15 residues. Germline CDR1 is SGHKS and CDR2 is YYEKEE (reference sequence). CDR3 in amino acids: CASSHGQGSHQPQHF. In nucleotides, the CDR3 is TGTGCCAGCAGCCATGGGCAGGGTAGTCATCAGCCCCAGCATTTT.

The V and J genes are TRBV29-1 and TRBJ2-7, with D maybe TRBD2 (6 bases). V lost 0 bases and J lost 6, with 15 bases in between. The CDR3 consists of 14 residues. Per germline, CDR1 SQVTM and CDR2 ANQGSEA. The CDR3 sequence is CSVEESGAGIEQYF. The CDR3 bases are TGCAGCGTTGAAGAATCGGGAGCCGGTATCGAGCAGTACTTC.

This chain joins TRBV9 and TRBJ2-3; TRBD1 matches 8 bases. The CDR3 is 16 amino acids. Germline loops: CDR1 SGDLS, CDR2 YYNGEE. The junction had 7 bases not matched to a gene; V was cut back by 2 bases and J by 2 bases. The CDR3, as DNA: TGTGCCAGCAGCGTTGGCAGGGGGCGCGTCACAGATACGCAGTATTTT. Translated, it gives CASSVGRGRVTDTQYF.

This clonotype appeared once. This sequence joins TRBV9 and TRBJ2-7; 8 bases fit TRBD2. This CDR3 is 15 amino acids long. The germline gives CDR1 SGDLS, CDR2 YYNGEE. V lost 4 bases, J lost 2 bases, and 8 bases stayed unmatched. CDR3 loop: CASSTLAGSTYEQYF. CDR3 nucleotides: TGTGCCAGCAGCACCTTAGCGGGGTCAACCTACGAGCAGTACTTC.

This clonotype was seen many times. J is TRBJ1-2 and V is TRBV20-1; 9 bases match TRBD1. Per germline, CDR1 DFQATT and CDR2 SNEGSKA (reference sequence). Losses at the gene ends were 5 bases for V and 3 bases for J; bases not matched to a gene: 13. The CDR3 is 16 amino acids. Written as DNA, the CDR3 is TGCAGTGCTGACCGAACGGGACAGGGATTAGACTATGGCTACACCTTC. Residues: CSADRTGQGLDYGYTF.

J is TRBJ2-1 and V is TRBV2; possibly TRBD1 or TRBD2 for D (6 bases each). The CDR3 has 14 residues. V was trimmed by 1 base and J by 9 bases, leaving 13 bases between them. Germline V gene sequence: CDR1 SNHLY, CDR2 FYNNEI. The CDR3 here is CASSEVPGEVEQFF. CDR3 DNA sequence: TGTGCCAGCAGTGAAGTGCCAGGGGAGGTTGAGCAGTTCTTC.